This T cell receptor (beta chain) appears in the sequencing data of a study of response to subunit inactivated influenza vaccine. The study, taken as a whole, reports: Authors suggested each seasonal flu vaccination may recruit only limited numbers of new T cells.

TCRdb ran MiXCR on the RT-PCR reads and lists one entry per CDR3 protein. The sample has about 190,000 distinct CDR3 sequences, around an eighth seen once; the top ten hold roughly 24%. On this clonotype: Antigen specificity is unknown.

The clonotype was recovered from a man in his forties or fifties who received an inactivated influenza vaccine. Specimen: CD8+ T cells sorted from PBMCs, collected less than 6 days after vaccination.

Written as DNA, the CDR3 is TGTGCCAGCAGGACGGGGACAGTTTTCACCGGGGAGCTGTTTTTT. Translating gives CASRTGTVFTGELFF. The V call is TRBV12-3 or TRBV12-4, the J call TRBJ2-2; 7 bases line up with TRBD1. This CDR3 is built from 15 residues. V lost 6 bases to trimming and J lost 4 bases; unmatched junction nucleotides: 8.